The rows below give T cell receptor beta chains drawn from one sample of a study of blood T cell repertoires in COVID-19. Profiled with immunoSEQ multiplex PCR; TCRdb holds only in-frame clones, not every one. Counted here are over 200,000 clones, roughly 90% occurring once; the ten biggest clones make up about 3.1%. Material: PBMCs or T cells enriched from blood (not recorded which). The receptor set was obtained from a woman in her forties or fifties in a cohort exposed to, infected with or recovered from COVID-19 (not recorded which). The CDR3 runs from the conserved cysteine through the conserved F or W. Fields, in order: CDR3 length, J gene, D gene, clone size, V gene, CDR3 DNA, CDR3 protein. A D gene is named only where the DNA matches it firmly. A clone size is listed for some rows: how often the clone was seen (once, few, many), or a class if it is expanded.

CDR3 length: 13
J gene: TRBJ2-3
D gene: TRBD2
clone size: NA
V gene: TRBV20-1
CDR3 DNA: TGCAGTGCTAGTGCCGGGGGGGCCGGTACGCAGTATTTT
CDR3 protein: CSASAGGAGTQYF

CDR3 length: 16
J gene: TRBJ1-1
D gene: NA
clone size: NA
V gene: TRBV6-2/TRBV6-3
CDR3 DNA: TGTGCCAGCAGTACGGGGGGTGTCTACCTGAACACTGAAGCTTTCTTT
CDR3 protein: CASSTGGVYLNTEAFF

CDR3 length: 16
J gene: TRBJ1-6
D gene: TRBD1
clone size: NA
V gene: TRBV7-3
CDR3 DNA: TGTGCCAGCAGCATCACAGGGGGACTATCTAATTCACCCCTCCACTTT
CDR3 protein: CASSITGGLSNSPLHF

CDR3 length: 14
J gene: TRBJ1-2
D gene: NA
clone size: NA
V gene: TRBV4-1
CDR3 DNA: TGCGCCAGCAGCCAAGATGCGGGGATCCAGGGCTACACCTTC
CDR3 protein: CASSQDAGIQGYTF

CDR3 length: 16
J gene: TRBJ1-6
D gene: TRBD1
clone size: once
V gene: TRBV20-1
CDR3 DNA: TGCAGTGCTAGTCCACCTAGGGACAGCAATAATTCACCCCTCCACTTT
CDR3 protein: CSASPPRDSNNSPLHF

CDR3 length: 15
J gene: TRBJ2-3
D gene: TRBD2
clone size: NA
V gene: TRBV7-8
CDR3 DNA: TGTGCCAGCAGCTTATTAGAGACTAGCGGGGTTACGCAGTATTTT
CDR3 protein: CASSLLETSGVTQYF

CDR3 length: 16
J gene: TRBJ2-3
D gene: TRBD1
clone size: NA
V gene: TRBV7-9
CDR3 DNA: TGTGCCAGCAGTCAGACAGGGGGAGGGAACACAGATACGCAGTATTTT
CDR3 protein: CASSQTGGGNTDTQYF

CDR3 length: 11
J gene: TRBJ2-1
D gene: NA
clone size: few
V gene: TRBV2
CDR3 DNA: TGTGCCAGCAGCCCCTCCGGTGAGCAGTTCTTC
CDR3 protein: CASSPSGEQFF

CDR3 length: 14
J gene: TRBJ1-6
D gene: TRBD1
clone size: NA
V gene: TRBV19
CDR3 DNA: TGTGCCAGTAGTAAAGGACAGGGCAATTCACCCCTCCACTTT
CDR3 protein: CASSKGQGNSPLHF

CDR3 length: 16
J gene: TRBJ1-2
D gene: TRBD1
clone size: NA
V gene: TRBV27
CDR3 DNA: TGTGCCAGCAGTTTACACCGGGACAGGAGAAACTATGGCTACACCTTC
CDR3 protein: CASSLHRDRRNYGYTF

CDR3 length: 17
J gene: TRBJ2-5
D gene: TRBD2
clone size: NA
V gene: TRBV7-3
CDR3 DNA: TGTGCCAGCAGCAATTCAGCGGGGATAGGAACCGGCGAGACCCAGTACTTC
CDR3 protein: CASSNSAGIGTGETQYF

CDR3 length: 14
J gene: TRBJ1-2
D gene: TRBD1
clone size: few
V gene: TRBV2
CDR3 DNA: TGTGCCAGCAGTGAAGAGGGACAGGTCTATGGCTACACCTTC
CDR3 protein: CASSEEGQVYGYTF

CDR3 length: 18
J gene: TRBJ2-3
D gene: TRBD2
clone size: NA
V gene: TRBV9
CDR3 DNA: TGTGCCAGCAGCGTCGTTGGAAGCGGGAGACTGAGCACAGATACGCAGTATTTT
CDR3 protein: CASSVVGSGRLSTDTQYF

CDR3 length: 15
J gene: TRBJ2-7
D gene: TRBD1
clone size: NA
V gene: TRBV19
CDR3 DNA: TGTGCCAGTAGTGCGACAGGGACAGGGGCCGGAAAGCAGTACTTC
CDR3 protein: CASSATGTGAGKQYF

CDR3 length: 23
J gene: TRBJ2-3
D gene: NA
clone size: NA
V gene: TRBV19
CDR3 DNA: TGTGCCAGTAGTATCATGCGCTGGTGGTCGGGGGTTCCCAGTTTTTCACACACAGATACGCAGTATTTT
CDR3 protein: CASSIMRWWSGVPSFSHTDTQYF

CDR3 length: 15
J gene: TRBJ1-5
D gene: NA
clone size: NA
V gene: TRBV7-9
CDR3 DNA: TGTGCCAGCAGCCCTCAGGGGTCGGGCAATCAGCCCCAGCATTTT
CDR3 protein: CASSPQGSGNQPQHF

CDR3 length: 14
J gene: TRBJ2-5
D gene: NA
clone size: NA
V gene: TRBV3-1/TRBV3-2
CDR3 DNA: TGTGCCAGCAGCCGCTCGACTAGCCAAGAGACCCAGTACTTC
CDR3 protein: CASSRSTSQETQYF

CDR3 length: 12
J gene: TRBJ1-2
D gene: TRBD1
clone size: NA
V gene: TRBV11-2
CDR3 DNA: TGTGCCAGCAGCTTAGGGACAGGAGACTGCACCTTC
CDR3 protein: CASSLGTGDCTF

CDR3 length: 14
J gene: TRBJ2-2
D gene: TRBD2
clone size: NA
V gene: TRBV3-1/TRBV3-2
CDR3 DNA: TGTGCCAGCAGCCATGAAGCGGGGACTGGGGAGCTGTTTTTT
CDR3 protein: CASSHEAGTGELFF

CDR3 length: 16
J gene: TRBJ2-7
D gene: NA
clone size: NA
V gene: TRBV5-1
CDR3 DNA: TGCGCCAGCAGCTTGGAGGGCAGGGGTCCCACCTACGAGCAGTACTTC
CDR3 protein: CASSLEGRGPTYEQYF

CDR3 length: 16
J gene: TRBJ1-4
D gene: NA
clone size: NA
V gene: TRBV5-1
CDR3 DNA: TGCGCCAGCAGCTTGGCCCCGGGACACCTAATAGAAAAACTGTTTTTT
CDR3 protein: CASSLAPGHLIEKLFF

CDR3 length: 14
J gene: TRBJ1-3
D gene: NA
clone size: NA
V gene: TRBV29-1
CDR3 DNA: TGCAGCGCAGGAGAAGCTCAAGGTGGAAACACCATATATTTT
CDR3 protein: CSAGEAQGGNTIYF

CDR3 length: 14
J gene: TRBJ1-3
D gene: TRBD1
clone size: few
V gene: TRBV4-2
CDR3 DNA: TGTGCCAGCAGCCCCGGACAGGGGCAAAACACCATATATTTT
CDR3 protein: CASSPGQGQNTIYF

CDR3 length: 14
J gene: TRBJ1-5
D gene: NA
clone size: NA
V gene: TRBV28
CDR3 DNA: TGTGCCAGTAGGGTGGGAGGGCAAACTCAGCCCCAGCATTTT
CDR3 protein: CASRVGGQTQPQHF